The T cell receptor beta chain described here comes from a study of T cells in localized non-small cell lung cancer. TCRdb's table, derived via immunoSEQ multiplex PCR, lists solely in-frame clones and lacks some. The sample includes some 1,600 clones, approximately 20% of them seen just once. Study-wide results and caveats: It was uninvolved adjacent lung that showed the highest T cell clonality, exceeding tumor. A median of 57 clones ranked among the top 100 in tumor appeared in adjacent lung.

This clone is labeled medium-sized. Its antigen is not identified. The V and J ends lost 0 bases and 2 bases, in that order; junction bases with no gene match: 5. This CDR3 region has 15 residues. Germline V CDR1 and CDR2: SGDLS, YYNGEE. Sequenced here: normal lung tissue next to the tumor, sampled before any cancer treatment. J is TRBJ2-7 and V is TRBV9, with 7 bases that match TRBD1. The receptor comes from a woman aged 40-69 years with stage I lung adenocarcinoma. The CDR3 nucleotides are TGTGCCAGCAGCGTAGGAGGGACAGCGGCCTACGAGCAGTACTTC. It is translated as CASSVGGTAAYEQYF.